The sequence of this T cell receptor beta chain was determined in a study of blood T cell repertoires in COVID-19. This clone has only one observation. Sequencing was performed with immunoSEQ multiplex PCR; in TCRdb, only in-frame clones are kept and a portion is missing. Among nearly 300,000 clones listed, approximately 90% were seen once. The germline CDR1 and CDR2 sequences are SGHTA and FQGNSA. V dropped 2 bases and J dropped 1 base, with 8 bases sitting between them. This CDR3 contains 15 residues. This TCR was recovered from a woman younger than 45 who had recovered from COVID-19. Source material: peripheral blood. This rearrangement joins TRBV7-2 to TRBJ1-4, with unresolved D. DNA for the CDR3: TGTGCCAGCAGCTTAAGTTCCGGAACTAATGAAAAACTGTTTTTT. Amino acids: CASSLSSGTNEKLFF.